Reported below is one T cell receptor (beta chain). This clone was detected a few times. No antigen is known for it. No much larger clonotype is one base removed from it; base qualities were not supplied. Other DNA sequences from this sample encode an identical CDR3 as well. TCR CDR3 regions were amplified from genomic DNA by multiplex PCR using the deep immunoSEQ assay. For each cell subset, the extracted genomic DNA was distributed evenly across all wells of several immunoSEQ 96-well plates, and each plate served as one replicate. For sorted subsets, each replicate PCR was loaded with around 220 ng genomic DNA, equivalent to 25,000 to 35,000 T cell genomes. Purified libraries were quantified with a Qubit 3.0 fluorometer, sized on a Bioanalyzer 2100, and re-quantified with the KAPA Library Quantification kit. Every immunoSEQ 96-well plate was sequenced on a separate single-read 150-cycle Illumina NextSeq 550 flow cell. Per the source publication's procedure: Because the immunoSEQ output held only junctional sequences and lacked quality scores, the filtering could not match the filtering applied to full-length reads. Sequences were annotated with PyIR, a Python wrapper for IgBLAST v1.9, and V/J genes and CDR3 were assigned using IMGT germline references. Any read was removed if the V/J assignment was weak (E-value above 1e-6), the CDR3 was missing, or the read contained stop codons, out-of-frame junctions, or ambiguous translated residues. V3J clonotypes were defined as sequences sharing the same inferred V gene, J gene, and CDR3 amino acid sequence. Percentage overlap between repertoires was computed as shared unique clonotypes divided by the size of the smaller repertoire. Richness of each repertoire was evaluated using RTK rarefaction, the Chao1 estimator, and Recon v2.1 estimates of unobserved clonotypes. Generation probabilities for all TCRbeta clonotypes obtained by the gDNA method from a few donors were computed using OLGA. TCRdb's version of the immuneACCESS table is confined to in-frame rearrangements and falls short of the full clone set. An unresolved V gene accounts for under half of the shortfall where checked; the remainder is of unknown origin. That table gives V, J and clone size, and the DNA gave D and trimming. The sample records about 190,000 clones, roughly 70% of which are singletons. The top ten clones comprise about 10% of the sample.

The donors were healthy, HIV-negative adults who had no recently reported acute infections or vaccinations. Every donor was a Caucasian adult residing in Nashville, Tennessee, USA. CD4+ T cells were enriched by magnetic negative selection; naive cells were then positively selected on CD45RA, and the negative fraction formed the memory subset. Blood was collected by leukapheresis, and PBMCs were isolated by Ficoll-Histopaque density gradient centrifugation and then cryopreserved in liquid nitrogen vapor phase. Analytical flow cytometry was used to check the purity and quantity of each magnetically sorted T cell population. Genomic DNA was isolated from every sorted fraction and measured by UV absorbance on a Nanodrop 2000c. This sample was taken from a study of shared clonotypes between healthy human individuals (dated by TCRdb to 2020 to 2021). As for the study more broadly: The cohort comprised a couple of women and a few men aged 18 to 49 years. For each donor, CD4 naive and CD4 memory were each run on three plates, CD8 naive on two plates, and CD8 memory on one plate. To increase sequencing depth and limit assay-specific biases, different laboratories used diverse techniques to prepare libraries and sequence TCR repertoires. Blood TCR repertoires of about five healthy adults were deeply sequenced to estimate repertoire size and the extent of clonotype sharing between individuals. Leukapheresis yielded between about 0.85 and 9.5 billion PBMCs per donor.

The CDR3 goes from the cysteine to the phenylalanine over 14 residues. Only CDR3 DNA remains: 42 bases, in frame from the first base. V is pruned by 4 bases and J by 2 bases, leaving 5 bases of the junction without a gene match. CDR1 SGHRS and CDR2 YFSETQ are derived from the germline V gene. Broader findings and caveats from the paper: Higher generation probabilities were observed for clonotypes shared by all four sorted-subset donors than for non-shared clonotypes. Pairwise subsampling led to the expectation that sequencing depth would affect the degree of clonotype sharing among donors. Sampling was limited to blood, and TCR repertoires in tissue likely differ from TCR repertoires in blood. Because the study included a small number of donors, the genetic and exposure-history diversity represented was limited. Rarefaction of sorted-subset datasets indicated incomplete sequencing despite the large sequencing depth. Estimated clonotype richness was generally larger for naive than for memory subsets. Sharing across four donors was observed for about 5% of naive CD4, over 3% of naive CD8, roughly 2.4% of memory CD4, and roughly 0.4% of memory CD8 clonotypes.

This sequence originates from a man between 25 and 39 years old in good health. Recombination joined TRBV5-1 with TRBJ1-2, with TRBD1 matching 7 junction bases. What was sequenced was memory CD4+ T cells sorted from blood. The meaning of the sample's cell subset or site label: CD45RA-negative fraction. The CDR3 region reads CASSQGTANYGYTF. The DNA sequence is as follows: TGCGCCAGCAGCCAAGGGACAGCAAACTATGGCTACACCTTC.